This record looks at one TCR beta chain sequence and its context. This receptor's antigen is unknown. The input lacks base qualities; no much larger clone sits a single base away. CDR1 is given as MNHNS and CDR2 as SASEGT, both from the germline V gene. The CDR3 covers 13 residues, taking in both the cysteine and the phenylalanine. The kept DNA is CDR3 alone, 39 bases in frame from the first base. The germline ends are 7 bases apart after V is trimmed by 1 base and J by 6 bases. This sample stems from a study of T cell responses to AZD1222 COVID-19 vaccine (TCRdb year 2021). Context from the whole study: A total of around 240 trial participants underwent TCR sequencing, of whom approximately 210 received two doses of AZD1222 and about 25 received two doses of the MenACWY control vaccine. Trial participants were enrolled into age subgroups of 18-55, 56-69 and 70-plus years, which contained approximately 150, 28 and 58 TCR-sequenced participants, respectively.

In the paper's terms, the time point label means: about 28 days (+/-7) after the second vaccine dose. Because spike-specific TCR depth and breadth did not differ between the two schedules, AZD1222 recipients who got a second dose at roughly 4 weeks were pooled with those who got a second dose at roughly 12 weeks. The vaccinee samples were drawn from two UK trials, COV001 and COV002, one of which was a single-blind randomized controlled phase 2/3 trial testing AZD1222 (ChAdOx1 nCoV-19) in healthy adults. Trial participant PBMC samples were collected at day 0 and day 28 after the second dose for TCRbeta chain sequencing. Paper-wide results and their limitations: Epitopes outside the regions mutated in the B.1.351 and B.1.1.7 variants were reportedly recognized by nearly half of the unique spike-specific TCRs. After two AZD1222 doses, both the breadth and the depth of spike-specific TCRs were significantly higher than at day 0 and than in MenACWY recipients. Conclusions about previously exposed vaccinees are limited, since just a handful of AZD1222 recipients were seropositive for SARS-CoV-2 at baseline. No day 14 peak-response samples were available, so repertoires were characterized only after the peak T cell response. The whole spike protein was spanned by vaccine-associated CD4 TCRs, and dominant responses were seen in regions 160-218 and 743-854. The 56-69-year group was small, and its depth increase did not reach significance, likely because of low power. Participants were mostly white British and included more females than males, and it was suggested by the authors that clonal diversity may have been underestimated.

The CDR3 regions of human TCRbeta chains were subjected to immunosequencing. The published analysis was carried out like this. TCRs in the repertoires were matched against a reference library of SARS-CoV-2-specific TCRs that had been generated with the MIRA antigen-specificity platform. Breadth meant the fraction of unique TCRs that were SARS-CoV-2-associated, whereas depth meant the fraction of total T cells that were SARS-CoV-2-associated. Using the MIRA data, every spike-specific TCR was mapped to the spike region that the TCR reacted to and assigned to either a CD4 or a CD8 class. Log10-transformed breadth and depth values were compared by one-way ANOVA with Sidak's multiple comparisons tests. TCRdb limited this immuneACCESS table to in-frame rearrangements with V and J called. A share of clones is missing; checked studies link under half to unresolved V genes, and the rest is unexplained. Clone size and the V and J calls come from that table; the DNA yielded D and trimming. Here the sample has 80,000 to 85,000 clones; under 95% occur a single time. The top ten clones comprise around 8% of the sample.

The chain joins TRBV6-1 to TRBJ1-5, with TRBD1 tentatively as D gene (5 bases match). The receptor comes from an adult who received the AZD1222 COVID-19 vaccine. The material was peripheral blood, obtained 28 days after the second AZD1222 dose. The base sequence is TGTGCCAGCAGTGAAGGAGGGGTTCAGCCCCAGCATTTT. Translation gives CASSEGGVQPQHF.